What follows describes a single TCR beta chain. This clone was detected a few times. Its antigen has not been determined. Within one base of it there is no much larger clone, and no base qualities were kept. The sample originates from a study of beta chain features in type 1 diabetes (dated by TCRdb to 2016 to 2019). General notes on the study: Patients and healthy donors did not differ in mean age, gender distribution, total cell number or subset yield. A total of 85 million to 110 million sorted cells were examined across all samples, and RNA yield correlated strongly with the number of cells per subset. The study compared the TCRB repertoires of sorted circulating CD4+ T cell subsets in recently diagnosed type 1 diabetes patients with those in matched healthy donors. Regulatory and stem cell-like memory subsets were obtained from only 8 patients and roughly 8 healthy donors, while naive and central memory subsets were obtained from all 30 or so donors.

A single peripheral blood draw of around 120 mL on average was collected from each donor into heparinised tubes. A BD FACSAria II and a panel including CD45RO, CCR7, CD25, CD127, CD95 and CD27 were used to sort naive, central memory, regulatory and stem cell-like memory CD4+ T cells. All sorted populations exceeded 95% purity. PBMCs were isolated right away by Lymphoprep density gradient centrifugation and were stained directly, without culture. So that batch effects would be minimized, each experiment stained and sorted samples in pairs, pairing one healthy donor with one patient. Beyond this particular receptor, the publication reports: PCR may preferentially amplify shorter templates, but because patient and control samples were amplified and corrected together, any resulting skew would affect both groups equally. The naive, central memory and regulatory TCRB repertoires appeared to resemble one another more closely among patients than among healthy donors. Because cDNA was sequenced instead of genomic DNA, activated cells with high expression could be over-represented, although the groups did not differ in activation or CD3 levels. Type 1 diabetes patients showed a moderate but significant shortening of TCRB CDR3 length in all four CD4+ subsets. Because the HLA sub-analyses included only small numbers of individuals, any influence of HLA type on TCRB rearrangement was left unresolved. At VDJ recombination sites, patients with type 1 diabetes made fewer insertions and deleted more nucleotides, a pattern implying thymic rearrangement abnormalities.

All of the isolated RNA was reverse transcribed with the High Capacity cDNA Reverse Transcription Kit, so expressed TCRB transcripts were sequenced. Naive, central memory and regulatory T cell samples underwent deep immunoSEQ sequencing, averaging about 3.57 million total reads per sample. Sorted cells were lysed in RLT buffer, and RNA was extracted using DNase-treated RNeasy Micro or Mini kits according to cell number. Each cell subset was processed separately to prevent cross-contamination, with patient and healthy donor samples processed together. The immunoSEQ multiplex PCR was used to amplify TCRB sequences from cDNA, yielding 87-bp fragments that span the CDR3 region. Sequencing of the amplicons was done on the Illumina HiSeq platform. The authors' pipeline ran thus. PCR bias was corrected computationally using synthetic template baselines, and reads within Hamming distance 2 were collapsed, with unmergeable singletons discarded. Reads were aligned to IMGT to assign V, D and J genes, CDR3 length, and insertions or deletions at six rearrangement sites. Within each subset, clonotype counts were normalized to sorted cell number, after which true diversity and Gini coefficients were computed with the tcR R package. The overlap coefficient, calculated on TCRB nucleotide sequences, was used to quantify repertoire sharing. Out-of-frame TCRB sequences from naive cells were analyzed as a proxy for the pre-selection repertoire. The table comes from immuneACCESS by way of TCRdb, which keeps in-frame sequences with V and J called. Part of the clones is missing from these tables; in studies checked, under half for an unresolved V gene and the rest for unknown reasons. From that table come the V and J calls and clone size; the DNA was used to work out D and trimming. Counted in this sample were 900,000 or so clones; 17% of them appeared once. About 0.025% of the sample goes to the ten largest clones.

Sequencing was done on a sample of naive CD4+ T cells from blood. The sample's cell subset or site, from its label and the paper: true naive CD4+ T cells. The TCR comes from a woman under 30 in good health.

The nucleotide sequence reads as follows: TGTGCCAGCAGCCCCGGTTTGGGGGCTGCATATAGCAATCAGCCCCAGCATTTT. Its translation is CASSPGLGAAYSNQPQHF. The V gene is TRBV7-6 and the J gene is TRBJ1-5; a weak D assignment points to TRBD1 (6 bases agree). From the cysteine through the phenylalanine, the CDR3 covers 18 amino acids. Only CDR3 DNA remains: 54 bases, in frame from the first base. V loses 5 bases, J loses 0 bases, and the germline ends lie 20 bases apart. In the germline V gene, CDR1 corresponds to SGHVS and CDR2 to FNYEAQ.